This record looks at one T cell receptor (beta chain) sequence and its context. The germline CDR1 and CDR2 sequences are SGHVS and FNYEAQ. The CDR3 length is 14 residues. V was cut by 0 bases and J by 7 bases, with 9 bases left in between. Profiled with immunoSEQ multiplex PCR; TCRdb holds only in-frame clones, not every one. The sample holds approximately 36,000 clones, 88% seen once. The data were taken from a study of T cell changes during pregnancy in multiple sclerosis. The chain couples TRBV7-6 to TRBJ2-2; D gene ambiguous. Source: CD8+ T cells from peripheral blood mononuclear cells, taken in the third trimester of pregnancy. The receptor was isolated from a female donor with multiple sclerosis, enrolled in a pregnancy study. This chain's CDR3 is CASSLALGFGELFF. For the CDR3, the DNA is TGTGCCAGCAGCTTAGCGCTCGGGTTCGGGGAGCTGTTTTTT.